The 22 T cell receptor beta chains below were found in one sample sequenced in a study of graft-versus-host responses after intestinal transplantation. These receptors' targets are unknown. Libraries were prepared by immunoSEQ multiplex PCR; TCRdb keeps only in-frame clonotypes and omits some of them. The sample includes approximately 82,000 clones, 90% to 95% of them seen just once. The sequences come from unstimulated CD4+ T cells sorted from spleen or lymph node cells, collected before intestinal transplant. All receptors derive from a human donor who received an intestinal transplant.

This chain joins TRBV19 and TRBJ1-2; maybe TRBD1 (6 bases). CDR1 is LNHDA, CDR2 SQIVND, per germline (reference sequence). Trimming stripped 2 bases from V and 4 bases from J, with 11 bases between. This CDR3 has 14 amino acids. CDR3 nucleotides: TGTGCCAGTAGTATACAGGGGCGCGGCTATGGCTACACCTTC. This sequence encodes CASSIQGRGYGYTF.

The V gene is TRBV29-1, the J gene TRBJ1-2; D is undetermined. The germline V gene has CDR1 SQVTM and CDR2 ANQGSEA. The V and J ends lost 7 bases and 8 bases respectively, with 14 bases between them. The CDR3 contains 11 residues. The CDR3, as DNA: TGCAGCGCTTCCGTGAGGGAGGGCTACACCTTC. Residues: CSASVREGYTF.

V is TRBV7-8 and J is TRBJ1-1; 7 bases match TRBD1. The CDR3 length is 17 residues. In germline, CDR1 is SGHVS, CDR2 FQNEAQ. The ends lost 2 bases at V and 3 bases at J; junction bases unmatched: 12. The CDR3 loop reads CASSLRRTGAGDTEAFF. The CDR3 nucleotides read TGTGCCAGCAGCTTAAGACGAACAGGGGCCGGGGACACTGAAGCTTTCTTT.

In the case of this clone: This same CDR3 is encoded by further DNA sequences in the sample. J is TRBJ2-5 and V is TRBV7-9, with 7 bases matching TRBD2. Trimming at V came to 3 bases and at J to 5 bases, leaving 3 bases not matched to a gene. Looked up from germline, CDR1 is SEHNR and CDR2 is FQNEAQ (reference sequence). The CDR3 is 13 residues long. This chain's CDR3 is CASSFGGSETQYF. The CDR3 DNA reads TGTGCCAGCAGCTTCGGGGGGAGCGAGACCCAGTACTTC.

The J gene is TRBJ2-7, the V gene TRBV19; TRBD1 matches 8 bases. The germline CDR1 and CDR2 sequences are LNHDA and SQIVND (reference sequence). This CDR3 has 14 amino acids. Trimming removed 7 bases from V and 2 bases from J; junction bases left unmatched: 7. CDR3 in DNA: TGTGCCAGTACCCGGACAGGGAGCGCCTACGAGCAGTACTTC. Amino acid sequence: CASTRTGSAYEQYF. The variable domain in full, with the rest retrieved from reference TRBV19 and TRBJ2-7, is DGGITQSPKYLFRKEGQNVTLSCEQNLNHDAMYWYRQDPGQGLRLIYYSQIVNDFQKGDIAEGYSVSREKKESFPLTVTSAQKNPTAFYLCASTRTGSAYEQYFGPGTRLTVT.

This clone was found once. This chain uses TRBV7-7 with TRBJ2-2; TRBD1 is a possible D gene (6 bases). V lost 3 bases and J 8 bases, leaving 10 bases between the germline ends. Germline V gene lookup returns CDR1 SSHAT and CDR2 FNYEAQ (reference sequence). The CDR3 sequence is 13 residues long. The CDR3 coding sequence is TGTGCCAGCAGCTTCGACAGGTCTGGGGAGCTGTTTTTT. It is translated as CASSFDRSGELFF.

This clone is a singleton in its sample. The chain couples TRBV5-1 to TRBJ2-7; 8 bases line up with TRBD2. CDR3 length equals 16 residues. With 4 bases clipped from V and 0 bases from J, the junction kept 9 bases outside the gene matches. Germline lookup yields CDR1 SGHRS and CDR2 YFSETQ. CDR3 protein: CASSPTGGASSYEQYF. The CDR3 DNA follows: TGCGCCAGCAGCCCTACGGGGGGGGCGAGCTCCTACGAGCAGTACTTC.

This chain uses TRBV7-2 with TRBJ1-4, with TRBD1 as a possible D gene (5 bases). CDR3 length equals 15 residues. The ends were cut back, 4 bases at V and 0 bases at J, with 9 bases in the middle. Germline CDR1 and CDR2: SGHTA and FQGNSA. CDR3 nucleotides: TGTGCCAGCAGCTACCCAGGGCCAACTAATGAAAAACTGTTTTTT. It translates to CASSYPGPTNEKLFF.

The chain uses TRBV29-1 and TRBJ1-4; D not resolved. V lost 4 bases and J 1 base, leaving 7 bases between the germline ends. This CDR3 is 13 amino acids long. CDR1 and CDR2 from the germline V gene are SQVTM and ANQGSEA. The CDR3 region has the DNA TGCAGCGTTGTTAACAGAACTAATGAAAAACTGTTTTTT. Its translation: CSVVNRTNEKLFF.

This chain links TRBV4-1 with TRBJ1-1; D remains ambiguous. V was shortened by 1 base and J by 5 bases, with 5 bases between the two germline ends. The germline V gene has CDR1 MGHRA and CDR2 YSYEKL. The CDR3 totals 12 residues. CDR3 region: CASSQVRTEAFF. The DNA for the CDR3 is TGCGCCAGCAGCCAAGTGAGAACTGAAGCTTTCTTT.

This chain uses TRBV2 with TRBJ2-7; perhaps TRBD2 as D (5 bases). The germline CDR1 and CDR2 sequences are SNHLY and FYNNEI. The CDR3 runs 14 residues. The ends were cut back, 6 bases at V and 0 bases at J, with 12 bases in the middle. CDR3 protein: CASRRTGFSYEQYF. The DNA of the CDR3 is TGTGCCAGCAGGAGGACTGGATTCTCCTACGAGCAGTACTTC. The full variable domain, rest sourced from reference TRBV2 and TRBJ2-7, is EPEVTQTPSHQVTQMGQEVILRCVPISNHLYFYWYRQILGQKVEFLVSFYNNEISEKSEIFDDQFSVERPDGSNFTLKIRSTKLEDSAMYFCASRRTGFSYEQYFGPGTRLTVT.

The chain carries TRBV6-1 and TRBJ1-1; D might be TRBD1 (6 bases). Germline V gives CDR1 MNHNS, CDR2 SASEGT. This CDR3 region has 14 residues. The V gene lost 4 bases and the J gene lost 6 bases, with 15 bases spanning the gap. Here the CDR3 DNA reads TGTGCCAGCAGTGCCACCCGGGGGGGCTCTGAAGCTTTCTTT. Its translation: CASSATRGGSEAFF.

V and J are TRBV14 and TRBJ2-1; a weak D match, TRBD1 (6 bases). With 0 bases removed from V and 2 bases from J, the gap between germline ends came to 17 bases. The CDR3 has 18 residues. The germline V gene encodes CDR1 SGHDN and CDR2 FVKESK. The CDR3 here is CASSQDPLGAAAYNEQFF. The CDR3 region has the DNA TGTGCCAGCAGCCAAGATCCCTTGGGGGCGGCTGCCTACAATGAGCAGTTCTTC. Drawing the rest from reference TRBV14 and TRBJ2-1, the complete variable domain is EAGVTQFPSHSVIEKGQTVTLRCDPISGHDNLYWYRRVMGKEIKFLLHFVKESKQDESGMPNNRFLAERTGGTYSTLKVQPAELEDSGVYFCASSQDPLGAAAYNEQFFGPGTRLTVL.

The chain recombines TRBV13 with TRBJ2-7, with D possibly being TRBD1 (5 bases). The CDR3 extends over 13 amino acids. Germline CDR1 PRHDT, CDR2 FYEKMQ (reference sequence). Deletions cut 5 bases from V and 3 bases from J, with 11 bases between. As DNA, the CDR3 is TGTGCCAGCAGCCGCTCTAGGGGCTACGAGCAGTACTTC. Its protein is CASSRSRGYEQYF.

V is TRBV19 and J is TRBJ2-7, with 8 positions matching TRBD1. Looked up from germline, CDR1 is LNHDA and CDR2 is SQIVND (reference sequence). Losses at the gene ends were 4 bases for V and 6 bases for J; bases not matched to a gene: 8. CDR3 size: 14 residues. The chain's CDR3 is CASSTRTGLGEQYF. The CDR3 DNA is TGTGCCAGTAGTACCCGGACAGGGTTAGGCGAGCAGTACTTC.

The chain couples TRBV9 to TRBJ1-6; D uncertain. Germline V gives CDR1 SGDLS, CDR2 YYNGEE. CDR3 length: 13 residues. Trimming shortened V by 3 bases and J by 9 bases, and 10 bases separated the two germline ends. DNA of the CDR3: TGTGCCAGCAGCGCCCTCGGAGGTTCACCCCTCCACTTT. Translation: CASSALGGSPLHF.

In its sample, this clone was seen once. The chain is built from TRBV19 and TRBJ2-7, with 10 bases identical to TRBD1. The germline CDR1 and CDR2 sequences are LNHDA and SQIVND (reference sequence). The CDR3 is 15 amino acids. The junction had 8 bases not matched to a gene; V was cut back by 5 bases and J by 4 bases. CDR3 bases: TGTGCCAGTAGTCCCCGGACAGGGGGTGGTTACGAGCAGTACTTC. Encoded protein: CASSPRTGGGYEQYF.

The rearrangement links TRBV11-2 to TRBJ2-7, with TRBD2 matching 10 bases. After removal of 6 bases from V and 3 bases from J, the junction contained 8 bases not matched to a gene. Germline V gene data show CDR1 as SGHAT and CDR2 as FQNNGV. The CDR3 totals 15 residues. The CDR3 region has the DNA TGTGCCAGCAGTCCCTCAGCGGGGGGGCGCTACGAGCAGTACTTC. This encodes CASSPSAGGRYEQYF.

The chain links TRBV5-1 to TRBJ1-2; D is uncertain. The CDR3 totals 11 residues. The V gene's germline CDR1 is SGHRS and CDR2 YFSETQ. Trimming took off 4 bases at V and 9 bases at J, with 10 bases between the two ends. The CDR3 DNA is TGCGCCAGCAGCGAGGGTTTGAGCTACACCTTC. Residues: CASSEGLSYTF.

The chain combines TRBV30 with TRBJ1-2; perhaps TRBD1 as D (6 bases). The V and J ends lost 0 bases and 4 bases respectively, with 9 bases between them. The CDR3 covers 13 residues. CDR1 GTSNPN and CDR2 SVGIG come from the germline V gene (reference sequence). CDR3 in amino acids: CAWSVQGFYGYTF. The CDR3 nucleotides are TGTGCCTGGAGTGTACAGGGCTTCTATGGCTACACCTTC.

This clone was counted once. The chain has TRBV5-8 and TRBJ1-5; TRBD1 aligns across 7 bases. Losses at the gene ends were 4 bases for V and 0 bases for J; bases not matched to a gene: 13. Per germline, CDR1 SGHTS and CDR2 YDEGEE. CDR3 length: 18 residues. As DNA, the CDR3 is TGTGCCAGCAGCCCCCCGGACAGGAGTTTTTATAGCAATCAGCCCCAGCATTTT. Its protein product is CASSPPDRSFYSNQPQHF.

The rearrangement joins TRBV30 to TRBJ2-2; TRBD2 matches 7 bases. The length of the CDR3 is 14 residues. J lost 5 bases, V lost 2 bases, and 5 bases had no gene match. In germline, CDR1 is GTSNPN, CDR2 SVGIG (reference sequence). The DNA for the CDR3 is TGTGCCTGGAGTTGGACTAGTCCGACCGGGGAGCTGTTTTTT. Protein sequence: CAWSWTSPTGELFF.